The rows below give T cell receptor beta chains drawn from one sample of a study of T cells in Graves' hyperthyroidism and ophthalmopathy. TCRdb re-called the multiplex PCR reads through MiXCR, storing one row per CDR3 protein. Of 600,000 to 850,000 distinct CDR3 sequences in the sample, about 17% were seen once. The sequencing sample was made of blood. These receptors came from a woman aged 50 to 60 with Graves' hyperthyroidism that later progressed to Graves' ophthalmopathy. Both conserved end residues are part of each CDR3. The D gene is left open where the match is weak. Clone size appears in some rows only: once, few, many, or a class for an expanded clone.

many	TRBV5-4	TRBJ1-2	NA	CASSFKQKANYGYTF	TGTGCCAGCAGCTTTAAACAGAAAGCTAACTATGGCTACACCTTC
few	TRBV11-2	TRBJ1-6	NA	CASSLSGGNSPLHF	TGTGCCAGCAGCTTAAGCGGTGGGAATTCACCCCTCCACTTT
NA	TRBV20-1	TRBJ1-1	TRBD1	CSARLRQGDRLNTEAFF	TGCAGTGCTAGATTGAGACAGGGCGATCGACTGAACACTGAAGCTTTCTTT
many	TRBV5-1	TRBJ1-2	TRBD1	CASSPGGQVNYGYTF	TGCGCCAGCAGCCCGGGGGGACAGGTGAACTATGGCTACACCTTC
NA	TRBV7-9	TRBJ2-7	NA	CASSPNIRGTLYEQYF	TGTGCCAGCAGCCCTAATATAAGGGGGACTCTCTACGAGCAGTACTTC
many	TRBV3-1	TRBJ2-3	NA	CASSVRGEVDTQYF	TGTGCCAGCAGTGTCAGGGGTGAAGTGGATACGCAGTATTTT
many	TRBV20-1	TRBJ1-2	TRBD1	CSANPRQGFGYTF	TGCAGTGCCAACCCCCGACAGGGTTTTGGCTACACCTTC
many	TRBV27	TRBJ2-7	NA	CASSSLQGYEQYF	TGTGCCAGCAGTTCTCTTCAGGGGTACGAGCAGTACTTC
few	TRBV6-1	TRBJ1-5	TRBD1	CASTTGTGGVQPQHF	TGTGCCAGCACCACCGGGACAGGGGGCGTTCAGCCCCAGCATTTT
few	TRBV7-8	TRBJ2-3	NA	CASSPQAFSTDTQYF	TGTGCCAGCAGCCCCCAAGCGTTTAGCACAGATACGCAGTATTTT
NA	TRBV5-4	TRBJ2-2	TRBD2	CASTLLSGGVITGELFF	TGTGCCAGCACTCTATTGAGCGGGGGGGTGATCACCGGGGAGCTGTTTTTT
NA	TRBV27	TRBJ2-2	NA	CASGKTGAGTGELFF	TGTGCCAGCGGGAAAACAGGGGCGGGGACCGGGGAGCTGTTTTTT
many	TRBV14	TRBJ2-1	TRBD1	CASSLSPGQGYEQFF	TGTGCCAGCAGCCTATCACCGGGACAGGGGTATGAGCAGTTCTTC
NA	TRBV14	TRBJ2-1	NA	CASSLNDRFYNEQFF	TGTGCCAGCAGCCTTAATGACAGATTCTACAATGAGCAGTTCTTC
few	TRBV10-2	TRBJ2-5	NA	CASSEGSEETQYF	TGCGCCAGCAGTGAAGGTAGCGAAGAGACCCAGTACTTC
many	TRBV3-1	TRBJ1-1	NA	CASSRSIGNTEAFF	TGTGCCAGCAGCAGATCCATAGGGAACACTGAAGCTTTCTTT
NA	TRBV12-3/TRBV12-4	TRBJ2-7	NA	CASSAIYRDYEQYF	TGTGCCAGCAGTGCCATATACAGGGACTACGAGCAGTACTTC
few	TRBV7-3	TRBJ2-2	NA	CASRSGVGTGELFF	TGTGCCAGCCGGTCAGGGGTTGGGACCGGGGAGCTGTTTTTT
few	TRBV19	TRBJ1-1	NA	CASSSGRLMNTEAFF	TGTGCCAGTAGTTCCGGACGGCTCATGAACACTGAAGCTTTCTTT
NA	TRBV2	TRBJ1-5	NA	CASSDRIYSNQPQHF	TGTGCCAGCAGTGACAGGATTTATAGCAATCAGCCCCAGCATTTT